This TCR beta chain was obtained from a study of blood T cell repertoires in COVID-19. About the research overall: Acute and convalescent COVID-19 samples came from the United States, Italy and Spain. PBMCs, B-cell-depleted T cells, or T cells provided the cDNA or gDNA that made up the material.

The method was immunoSEQ multiplex PCR; TCRdb's version includes in-frame clones alone and lacks a portion of them. The sample contains fewer than 150,000 clones, almost 80% of which appear only once. Trimming left V 6 bases short and J 4 bases short, with 15 bases between. Germline assignment: CDR1 MNHEY and CDR2 SVGAGI. This CDR3 has 15 amino acids. The chain uses TRBV6-5 and TRBJ2-2; D perhaps matches TRBD2 (6 bases). The material sequenced was peripheral blood. The clonotype was recovered from a man aged 60 to 75 who had recovered from COVID-19. CDR3 sequence reads: CASSLWGDGTGELFF. The CDR3 DNA reads TGTGCCAGCAGCCTTTGGGGGGACGGCACCGGGGAGCTGTTTTTT.